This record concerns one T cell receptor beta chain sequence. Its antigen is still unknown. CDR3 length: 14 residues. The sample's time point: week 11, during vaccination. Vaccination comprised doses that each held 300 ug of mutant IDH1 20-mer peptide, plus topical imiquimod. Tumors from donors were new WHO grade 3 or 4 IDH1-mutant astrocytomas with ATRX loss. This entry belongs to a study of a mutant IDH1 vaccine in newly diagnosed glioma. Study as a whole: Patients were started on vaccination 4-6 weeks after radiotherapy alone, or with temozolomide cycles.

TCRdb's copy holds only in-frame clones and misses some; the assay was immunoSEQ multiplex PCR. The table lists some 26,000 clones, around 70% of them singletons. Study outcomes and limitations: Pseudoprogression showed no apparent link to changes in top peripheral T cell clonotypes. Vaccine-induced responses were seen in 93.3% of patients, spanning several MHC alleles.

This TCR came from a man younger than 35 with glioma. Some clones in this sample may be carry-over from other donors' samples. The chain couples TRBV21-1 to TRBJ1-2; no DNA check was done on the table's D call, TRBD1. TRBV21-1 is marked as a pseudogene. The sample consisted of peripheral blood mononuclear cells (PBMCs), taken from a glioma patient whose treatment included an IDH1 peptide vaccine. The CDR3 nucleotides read TGTGCCAGCAGCAAATTCGCCAGGGACTATGGCTACACCTTC. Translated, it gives CASSKFARDYGYTF.